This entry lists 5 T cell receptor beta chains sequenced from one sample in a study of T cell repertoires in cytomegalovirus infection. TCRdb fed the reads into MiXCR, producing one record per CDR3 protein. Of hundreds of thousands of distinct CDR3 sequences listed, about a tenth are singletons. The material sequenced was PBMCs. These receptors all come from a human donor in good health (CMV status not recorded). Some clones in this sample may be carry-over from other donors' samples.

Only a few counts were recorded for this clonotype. As DNA, the CDR3 is TGTGCCAGCAGTTCACAGGGATTCCCCAACTACAATGAGCAGTTCTTC. This translates into CASSSQGFPNYNEQFF. The chain recombines TRBV11-2 with TRBJ2-1, with a weak D call TRBD1 (6 bases). The CDR3 contains 16 residues. The germline gives CDR1 SGHAT, CDR2 FQNNGV. Trimming shortened V by 6 bases and J by 3 bases, and 18 bases separated the two germline ends.

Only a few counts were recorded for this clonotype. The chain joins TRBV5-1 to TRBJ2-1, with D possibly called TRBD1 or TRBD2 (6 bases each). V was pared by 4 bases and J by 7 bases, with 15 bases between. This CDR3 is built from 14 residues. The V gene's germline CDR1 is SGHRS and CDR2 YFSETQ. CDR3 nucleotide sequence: TGCGCCAGCAGCGAGGGGGGATCTGGGAATGAGCAGTTCTTC. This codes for CASSEGGSGNEQFF.

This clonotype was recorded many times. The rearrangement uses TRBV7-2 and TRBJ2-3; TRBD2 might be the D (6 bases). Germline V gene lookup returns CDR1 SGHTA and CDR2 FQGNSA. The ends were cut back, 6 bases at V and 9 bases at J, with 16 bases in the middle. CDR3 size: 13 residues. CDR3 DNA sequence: TGTGCCAGCAGTCCTCGGGGCCGGGGGACGCAGTATTTT. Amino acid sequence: CASSPRGRGTQYF.

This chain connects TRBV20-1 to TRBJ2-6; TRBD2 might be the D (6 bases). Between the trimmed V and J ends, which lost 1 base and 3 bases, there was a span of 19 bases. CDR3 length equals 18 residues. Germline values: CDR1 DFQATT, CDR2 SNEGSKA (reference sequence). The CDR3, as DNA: TGCAGTGCTAGAGGGGGGGTGGATAAGCTGGGTGGGGCCAACGTCCTGACTTTC. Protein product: CSARGGVDKLGGANVLTF.

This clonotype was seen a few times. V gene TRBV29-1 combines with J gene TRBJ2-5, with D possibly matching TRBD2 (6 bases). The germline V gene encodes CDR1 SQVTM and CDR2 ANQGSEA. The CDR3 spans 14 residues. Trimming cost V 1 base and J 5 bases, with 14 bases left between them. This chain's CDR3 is CSVEGSGGRETQYF. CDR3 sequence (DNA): TGCAGCGTTGAAGGCTCCGGAGGGAGGGAGACCCAGTACTTC.